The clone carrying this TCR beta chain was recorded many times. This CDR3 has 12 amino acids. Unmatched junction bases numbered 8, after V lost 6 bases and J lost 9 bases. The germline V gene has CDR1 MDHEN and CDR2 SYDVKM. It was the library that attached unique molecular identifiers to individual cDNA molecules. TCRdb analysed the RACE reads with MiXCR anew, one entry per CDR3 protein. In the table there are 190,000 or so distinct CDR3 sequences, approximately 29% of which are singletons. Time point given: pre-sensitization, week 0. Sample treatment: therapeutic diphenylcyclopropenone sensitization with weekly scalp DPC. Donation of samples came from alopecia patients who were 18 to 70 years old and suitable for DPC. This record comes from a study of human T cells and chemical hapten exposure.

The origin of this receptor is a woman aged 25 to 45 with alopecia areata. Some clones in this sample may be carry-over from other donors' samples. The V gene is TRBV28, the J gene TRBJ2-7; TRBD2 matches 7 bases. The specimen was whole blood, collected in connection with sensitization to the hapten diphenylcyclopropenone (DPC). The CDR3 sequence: CASRGGRPAQYF. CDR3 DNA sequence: TGTGCCAGCAGGGGCGGGAGACCGGCGCAGTACTTC.